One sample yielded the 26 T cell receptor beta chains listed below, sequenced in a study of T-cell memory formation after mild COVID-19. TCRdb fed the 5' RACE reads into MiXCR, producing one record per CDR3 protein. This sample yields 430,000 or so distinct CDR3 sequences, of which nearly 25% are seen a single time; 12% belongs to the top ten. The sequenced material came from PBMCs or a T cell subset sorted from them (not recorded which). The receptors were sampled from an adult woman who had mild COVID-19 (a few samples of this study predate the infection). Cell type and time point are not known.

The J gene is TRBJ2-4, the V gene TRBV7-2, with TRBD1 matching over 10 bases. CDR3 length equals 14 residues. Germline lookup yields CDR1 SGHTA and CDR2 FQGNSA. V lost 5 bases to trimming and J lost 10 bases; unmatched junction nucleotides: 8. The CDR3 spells CASSPRQGAGIQYF. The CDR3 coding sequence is TGTGCCAGCAGCCCCCGACAGGGGGCAGGTATTCAGTACTTC. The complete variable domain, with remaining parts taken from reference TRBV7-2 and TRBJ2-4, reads GAGVSQSPSNKVTEKGKDVELRCDPISGHTALYWYRQSLGQGLEFLIYFQGNSAPDKSGLPSDRFSAERTGGSVSTLTIQRTQQEDSAVYLCASSPRQGAGIQYFGAGTRLSVL.

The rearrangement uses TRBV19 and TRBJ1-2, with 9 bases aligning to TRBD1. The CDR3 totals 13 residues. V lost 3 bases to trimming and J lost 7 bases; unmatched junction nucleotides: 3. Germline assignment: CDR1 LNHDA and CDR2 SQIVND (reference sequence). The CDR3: CASSMGQGLGYTF. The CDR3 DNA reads TGTGCCAGTAGTATGGGACAGGGTCTTGGCTACACCTTC.

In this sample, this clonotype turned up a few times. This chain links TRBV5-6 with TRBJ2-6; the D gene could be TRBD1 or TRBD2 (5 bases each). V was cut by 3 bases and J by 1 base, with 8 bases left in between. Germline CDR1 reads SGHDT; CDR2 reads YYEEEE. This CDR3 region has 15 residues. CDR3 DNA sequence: TGTGCCAGCAGCTCCTGGGGGTCTGGGGCCAACGTCCTGACTTTC. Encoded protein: CASSSWGSGANVLTF.

CDR3 region: CASSTGIYGYTF. CDR3 in DNA: TGTGCCAGCAGCACCGGGATCTATGGCTACACCTTC. This sequence joins TRBV7-9 and TRBJ1-2; the D is unclear. V lost 5 bases, J lost 4 bases, and 8 bases lay in between. CDR3 length: 12 residues. CDR1 is SEHNR, CDR2 FQNEAQ, per germline (reference sequence).

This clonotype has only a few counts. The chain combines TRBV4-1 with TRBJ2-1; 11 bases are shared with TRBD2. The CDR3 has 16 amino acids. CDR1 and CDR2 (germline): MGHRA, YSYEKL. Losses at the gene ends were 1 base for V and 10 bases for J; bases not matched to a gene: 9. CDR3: CASSQVGSGGAREQFF. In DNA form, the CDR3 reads TGCGCCAGCAGCCAAGTGGGTAGCGGGGGGGCCAGGGAGCAGTTCTTC.

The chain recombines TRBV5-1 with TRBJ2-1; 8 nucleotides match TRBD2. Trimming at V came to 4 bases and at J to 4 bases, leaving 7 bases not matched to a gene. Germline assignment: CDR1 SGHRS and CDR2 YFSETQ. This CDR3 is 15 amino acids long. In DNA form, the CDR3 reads TGCGCCAGCAGCCTTAACGGGGGGGCATACAATGAGCAGTTCTTC. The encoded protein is CASSLNGGAYNEQFF.

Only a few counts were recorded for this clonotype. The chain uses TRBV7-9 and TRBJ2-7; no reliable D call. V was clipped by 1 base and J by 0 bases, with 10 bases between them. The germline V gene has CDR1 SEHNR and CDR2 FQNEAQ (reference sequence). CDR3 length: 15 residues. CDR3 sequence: CASSLEGQNSYEQYF. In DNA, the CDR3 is TGTGCCAGCAGCTTAGAAGGTCAAAACTCCTACGAGCAGTACTTC.

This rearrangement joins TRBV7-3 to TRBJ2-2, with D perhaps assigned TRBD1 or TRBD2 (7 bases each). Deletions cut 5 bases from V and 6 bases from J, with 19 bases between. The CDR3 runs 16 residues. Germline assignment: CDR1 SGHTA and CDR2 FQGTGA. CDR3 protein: CASSPRGGTVPGELFF. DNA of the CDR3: TGTGCCAGCAGCCCCAGGGGAGGGACAGTTCCCGGGGAGCTGTTTTTT.

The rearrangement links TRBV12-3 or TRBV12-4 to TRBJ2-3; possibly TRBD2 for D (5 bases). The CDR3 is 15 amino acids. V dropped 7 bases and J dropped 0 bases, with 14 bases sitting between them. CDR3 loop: CASNKIGLSTDTQYF. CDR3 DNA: TGTGCCAGCAATAAGATCGGACTGAGCACAGATACGCAGTATTTT.

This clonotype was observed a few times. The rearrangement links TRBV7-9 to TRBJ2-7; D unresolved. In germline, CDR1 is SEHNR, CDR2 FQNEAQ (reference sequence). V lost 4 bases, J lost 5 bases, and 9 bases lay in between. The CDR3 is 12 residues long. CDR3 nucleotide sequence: TGTGCCAGCAGCTCCCGGTTGGACGAGCAGTACTTC. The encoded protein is CASSSRLDEQYF. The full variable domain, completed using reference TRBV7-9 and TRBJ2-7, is DTGVSQNPRHKITKRGQNVTFRCDPISEHNRLYWYRQTLGQGPEFLTYFQNEAQLEKSRLLSDRFSAERPKGSFSTLEIQRTEQGDSAMYLCASSSRLDEQYFGPGTRLTVT.

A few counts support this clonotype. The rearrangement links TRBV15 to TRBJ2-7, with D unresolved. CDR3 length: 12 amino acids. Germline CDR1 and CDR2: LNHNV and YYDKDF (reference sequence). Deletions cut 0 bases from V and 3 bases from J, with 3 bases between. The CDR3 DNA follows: TGTGCCACCAGCAGAGAGTTCTACGAGCAGTACTTC. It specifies CATSREFYEQYF.

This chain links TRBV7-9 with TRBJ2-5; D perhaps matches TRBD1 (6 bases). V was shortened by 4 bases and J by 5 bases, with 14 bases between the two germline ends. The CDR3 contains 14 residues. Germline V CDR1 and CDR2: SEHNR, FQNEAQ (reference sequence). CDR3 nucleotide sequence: TGTGCCAGCAGCTCAATCGGACAGCGGGAGACCCAGTACTTC. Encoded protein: CASSSIGQRETQYF.

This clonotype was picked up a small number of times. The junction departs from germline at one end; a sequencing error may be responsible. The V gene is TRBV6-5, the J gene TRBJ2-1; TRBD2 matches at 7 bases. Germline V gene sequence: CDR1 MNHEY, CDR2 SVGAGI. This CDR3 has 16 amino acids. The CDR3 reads CASSYYTSDPYNEQFF. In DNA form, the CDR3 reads TGTGCCAGCAGTTACTATACTAGCGACCCCTACAATGAGCAGTTTTTC.

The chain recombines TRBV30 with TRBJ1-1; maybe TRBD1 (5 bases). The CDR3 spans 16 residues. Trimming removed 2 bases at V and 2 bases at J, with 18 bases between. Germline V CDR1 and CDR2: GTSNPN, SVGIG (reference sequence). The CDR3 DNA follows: TGTGCCTGGAGTCCCCCCTGGGGGGGTAGCAACACTGAAGCTTTCTTT. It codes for CAWSPPWGGSNTEAFF.

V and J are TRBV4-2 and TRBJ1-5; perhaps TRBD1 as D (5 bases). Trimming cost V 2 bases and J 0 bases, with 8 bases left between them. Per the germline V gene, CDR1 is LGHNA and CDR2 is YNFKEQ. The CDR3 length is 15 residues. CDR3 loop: CASSQRDGSNQPQHF. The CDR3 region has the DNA TGTGCCAGCAGCCAACGGGACGGTAGCAATCAGCCCCAGCATTTT.

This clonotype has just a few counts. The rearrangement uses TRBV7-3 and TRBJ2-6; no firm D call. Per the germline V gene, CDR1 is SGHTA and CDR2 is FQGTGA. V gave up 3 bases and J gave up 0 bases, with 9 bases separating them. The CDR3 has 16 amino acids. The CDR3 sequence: CASSFGLCSGANVLTF. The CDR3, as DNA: TGTGCCAGCAGCTTCGGGCTGTGCTCTGGGGCCAACGTCCTGACTTTC.

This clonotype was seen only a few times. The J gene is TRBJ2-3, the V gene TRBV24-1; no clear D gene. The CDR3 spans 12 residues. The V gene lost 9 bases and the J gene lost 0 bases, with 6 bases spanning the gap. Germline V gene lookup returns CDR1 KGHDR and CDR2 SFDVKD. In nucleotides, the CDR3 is TGTGCCACCTCAGCGAGCACAGATACGCAGTATTTT. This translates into CATSASTDTQYF.

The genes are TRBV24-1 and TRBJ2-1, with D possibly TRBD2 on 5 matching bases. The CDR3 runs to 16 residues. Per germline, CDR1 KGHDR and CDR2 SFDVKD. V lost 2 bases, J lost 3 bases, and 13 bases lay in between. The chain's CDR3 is CATSDYRSGSYNEQFF. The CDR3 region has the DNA TGTGCCACCAGTGATTATAGGAGCGGTAGCTACAATGAGCAGTTCTTC.

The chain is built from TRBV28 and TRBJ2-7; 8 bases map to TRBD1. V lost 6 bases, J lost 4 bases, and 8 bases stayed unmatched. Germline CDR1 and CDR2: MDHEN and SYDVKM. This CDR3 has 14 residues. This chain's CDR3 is CASSRGGQEYEQYF. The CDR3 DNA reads TGTGCCAGCAGCCGAGGGGGACAGGAGTACGAGCAGTACTTC.

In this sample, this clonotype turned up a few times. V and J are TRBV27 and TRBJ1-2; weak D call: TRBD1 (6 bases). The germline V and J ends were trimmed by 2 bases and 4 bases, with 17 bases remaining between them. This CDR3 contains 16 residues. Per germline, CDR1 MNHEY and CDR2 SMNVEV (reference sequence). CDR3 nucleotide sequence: TGTGCCAGCAGTTTAACTGGACAGCCCGCCACCTATGGCTACACCTTC. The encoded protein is CASSLTGQPATYGYTF.

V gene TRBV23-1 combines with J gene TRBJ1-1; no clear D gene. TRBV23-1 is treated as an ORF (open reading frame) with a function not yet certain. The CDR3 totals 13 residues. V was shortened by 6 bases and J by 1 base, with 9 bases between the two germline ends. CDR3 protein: CASREDGNTEAFF. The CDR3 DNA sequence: TGCGCCAGCAGGGAAGACGGGAACACTGAAGCTTTCTTT.

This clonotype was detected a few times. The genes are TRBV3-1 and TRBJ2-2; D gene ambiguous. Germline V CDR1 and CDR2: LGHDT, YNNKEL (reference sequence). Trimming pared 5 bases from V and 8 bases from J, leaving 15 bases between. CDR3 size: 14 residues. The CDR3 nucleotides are TGTGCCAGCAGCGAAAGCGCCCGATTTGGGGAGCTGTTTTTT. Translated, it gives CASSESARFGELFF.

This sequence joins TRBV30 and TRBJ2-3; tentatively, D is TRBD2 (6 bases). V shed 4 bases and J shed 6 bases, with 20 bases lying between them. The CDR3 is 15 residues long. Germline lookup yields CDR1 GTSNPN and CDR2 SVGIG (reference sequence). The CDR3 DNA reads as TGTGCCTGGAAGGCCACTAGCACAAAAGGGGATACGCAGTATTTT. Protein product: CAWKATSTKGDTQYF.

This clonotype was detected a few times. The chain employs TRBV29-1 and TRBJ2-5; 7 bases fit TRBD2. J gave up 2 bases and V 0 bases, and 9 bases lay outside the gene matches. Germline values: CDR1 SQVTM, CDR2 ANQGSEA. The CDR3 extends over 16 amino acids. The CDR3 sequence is CSVEDGPGEGQETQYF. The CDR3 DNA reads TGCAGCGTTGAAGATGGACCGGGGGAGGGTCAAGAGACCCAGTACTTC.

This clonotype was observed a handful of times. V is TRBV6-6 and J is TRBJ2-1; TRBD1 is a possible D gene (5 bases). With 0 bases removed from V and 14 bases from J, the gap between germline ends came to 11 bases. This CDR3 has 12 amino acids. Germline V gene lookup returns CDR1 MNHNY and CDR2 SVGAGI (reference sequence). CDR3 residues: CASSYSTETKFF. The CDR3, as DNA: TGTGCCAGCAGTTACTCGACAGAGACGAAGTTCTTC.

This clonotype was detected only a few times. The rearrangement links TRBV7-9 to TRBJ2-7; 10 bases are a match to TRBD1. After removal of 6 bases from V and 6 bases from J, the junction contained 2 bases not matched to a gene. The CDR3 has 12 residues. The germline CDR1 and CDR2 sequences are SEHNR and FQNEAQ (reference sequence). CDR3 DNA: TGTGCCAGCAGGAGGACAGGGGGCGAGCAGTACTTC. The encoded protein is CASRRTGGEQYF.